This T cell receptor beta chain comes out of a study of blood T cell repertoires in COVID-19. Study in general: PBMCs, B-cell-depleted T cells, or T cells provided the cDNA or gDNA that made up the material.

The CDR3 consists of 18 residues. The ends lost 0 bases at V and 5 bases at J; junction bases unmatched: 13. Germline lookup yields CDR1 LGHNA and CDR2 YNFKEQ. Clones were read by immunoSEQ multiplex PCR, and TCRdb kept only the in-frame ones, dropping some. The sample includes about 120,000 clones, 87% of them seen just once. The sequencing sample was made of peripheral blood. This TCR was sampled from a woman between 70 and 85 years old with acute or convalescent COVID-19. The chain links TRBV4-2 to TRBJ1-2; 9 bases agree with TRBD1. The CDR3 sequence: CASSQERSGTGGMYGYTF. The CDR3, as DNA: TGTGCCAGCAGCCAAGAAAGGTCCGGCACAGGGGGCATGTATGGCTACACCTTC.